The sequence of this TCR beta chain was determined in a study of T cell responses to AZD1222 COVID-19 vaccine. Whole-study context: Pooled together were second doses at about 4 or about 12 weeks.

Whole-study findings and limits: Females outnumbered males among donors, who were mostly white British; clonal diversity was possibly underestimated. Two AZD1222 administrations were followed by greater Spike-specific TCR breadth and depth. Reportedly, close to half of spike-specific TCRs are directed against unmutated variant regions.

Assay used: immunoSEQ multiplex PCR; TCRdb lists only in-frame clones, some missing. Of about 160,000 clones in the sample, 91% are singletons; the top ten hold 1.5% to 2%. On this clone itself: What it recognizes is unknown.

This specimen was peripheral blood, taken on day 0 of AZD1222 vaccination. This clonotype was sampled from an adult in good health.

The CDR3 DNA is TGTGCCAGCTCACCCGACAGCGATAACTACGAGCAGTACTTC. Translated, it gives CASSPDSDNYEQYF. The chain carries TRBV18 and TRBJ2-7; the D gene is possibly TRBD1 (5 bases). The CDR3 runs 14 residues. CDR1 KGHSH and CDR2 LQKENI come from the germline V gene. The V and J ends lost 3 bases and 3 bases respectively, with 12 bases between them.